This TCR beta chain was identified in a study of T cell changes during pregnancy in multiple sclerosis. Assay: immunoSEQ multiplex PCR; the TCRdb copy retains only in-frame clones and omits some. The data contain 40,000 to 45,000 clones, roughly 89% of them singletons. The CDR3 contains 16 residues. Trimming at V came to 0 bases and at J to 5 bases, leaving 6 bases not matched to a gene. Per germline, CDR1 SGHDN and CDR2 FVKESK. J is TRBJ2-5 and V is TRBV14; 10 positions agree with TRBD1. This material consisted of CD4+ T cells from peripheral blood mononuclear cells, taken in the first trimester of pregnancy. The source of this sequence is a female donor with multiple sclerosis, enrolled in a pregnancy study. CDR3 sequence reads: CASSQEATGGTETQYF. CDR3 bases: TGTGCCAGCAGCCAAGAGGCGACAGGGGGCACGGAGACCCAGTACTTC.